This is a list of T cell receptor beta chains from one sample in a study of OX40 agonist ivuxolimab in advanced cancers. Profiled with immunoSEQ multiplex PCR; TCRdb holds only in-frame clones, not every one. The repertoire holds about 61,000 clones, with more than 70% as singletons. The sample here was CD4+ or CD8+ T cells sorted from blood, taken in a trial of the OX40 agonist ivuxolimab. The receptor source for this set is an adult with an advanced solid tumor such as melanoma, head and neck, liver or kidney cancer. Both conserved end residues are part of each CDR3. The D gene is left open where the match is weak. Rows give clone size only sometimes, using once, few, many, or a class for an expanded clone.

v_gene: TRBV11-2
len: 14
j_gene: TRBJ2-7
d_gene: TRBD1
abundance: few
CDR3aa: CASSLTGDSYEQYF
CDR3nt: TGTGCCAGCAGCTTAACAGGGGACTCCTACGAGCAGTACTTC

v_gene: TRBV7-9
len: 14
j_gene: TRBJ2-7
d_gene: NA
abundance: NA
CDR3aa: CASSPTASSYEQYF
CDR3nt: TGTGCCAGCAGCCCTACAGCTAGCTCCTACGAGCAGTACTTC

v_gene: TRBV5-1
len: 15
j_gene: TRBJ2-3
d_gene: TRBD1
abundance: NA
CDR3aa: CASSQGAIITDTQYF
CDR3nt: TGCGCCAGCAGCCAGGGGGCAATTATCACAGATACGCAGTATTTT

v_gene: TRBV19
len: 16
j_gene: TRBJ1-2
d_gene: NA
abundance: few
CDR3aa: CASSRAAGGRNYGYTF
CDR3nt: TGTGCCAGTAGTAGAGCCGCTGGGGGTCGTAACTATGGCTACACCTTC

v_gene: TRBV5-1
len: 15
j_gene: TRBJ2-2
d_gene: NA
abundance: NA
CDR3aa: CASSLEGWATGELFF
CDR3nt: TGCGCCAGCAGCTTGGAGGGTTGGGCCACCGGGGAGCTGTTTTTT

v_gene: TRBV5-1
len: 16
j_gene: TRBJ1-3
d_gene: NA
abundance: NA
CDR3aa: CASSFTGSSSGNTIYF
CDR3nt: TGCGCCAGCAGCTTCACAGGGTCAAGCTCTGGAAACACCATATATTTT

v_gene: TRBV19
len: 16
j_gene: TRBJ1-5
d_gene: NA
abundance: NA
CDR3aa: CASSRAVGQINQPQHF
CDR3nt: TGTGCCAGTAGTCGAGCGGTGGGCCAGATTAATCAGCCCCAGCATTTT

v_gene: TRBV12-2
len: 17
j_gene: TRBJ2-3
d_gene: NA
abundance: NA
CDR3aa: CASRPHMASEWSDTQYF
CDR3nt: TGTGCAAGTCGCCCCCACATGGCTAGCGAGTGGTCAGATACGCAGTATTTT

v_gene: TRBV19
len: 15
j_gene: TRBJ2-7
d_gene: TRBD2
abundance: NA
CDR3aa: CASRKLAGGHYEQYF
CDR3nt: TGTGCCAGTAGGAAACTAGCGGGAGGACACTACGAGCAGTACTTC

v_gene: TRBV7-9
len: 15
j_gene: TRBJ2-2
d_gene: NA
abundance: NA
CDR3aa: CASSYGSLSTGELFF
CDR3nt: TGTGCCAGCAGCTACGGCAGCTTATCTACCGGGGAGCTGTTTTTT

v_gene: TRBV28
len: 12
j_gene: TRBJ2-7
d_gene: NA
abundance: NA
CDR3aa: CASSLLGHEQYF
CDR3nt: TGTGCCAGCAGTTTATTGGGCCACGAGCAGTACTTC

v_gene: TRBV2
len: 14
j_gene: TRBJ2-2
d_gene: NA
abundance: NA
CDR3aa: CATGDSTNTGELFF
CDR3nt: TGTGCCACCGGCGACAGCACGAACACCGGGGAGCTGTTTTTT

v_gene: TRBV4-1
len: 15
j_gene: TRBJ1-2
d_gene: TRBD1
abundance: NA
CDR3aa: CASSQPRTGNYGYTF
CDR3nt: TGCGCCAGCAGCCAACCTCGGACAGGGAACTATGGCTACACCTTC

v_gene: TRBV11-1
len: 17
j_gene: TRBJ2-7
d_gene: TRBD2
abundance: few
CDR3aa: CASSAKLGLAETYEQYF
CDR3nt: TGTGCCAGCAGCGCAAAATTGGGACTAGCGGAAACCTACGAGCAGTACTTC

v_gene: TRBV6-6
len: 15
j_gene: TRBJ1-1
d_gene: NA
abundance: NA
CDR3aa: CASSLSSGRNTEAFF
CDR3nt: TGTGCCAGCAGTTTATCCTCGGGACGGAACACTGAAGCTTTCTTT

v_gene: TRBV5-1
len: 15
j_gene: TRBJ1-6
d_gene: NA
abundance: NA
CDR3aa: CASSLVLRGYSPLHF
CDR3nt: TGCGCCAGCAGCTTGGTTCTCAGGGGTTATTCACCCCTCCACTTT

v_gene: TRBV10-3
len: 14
j_gene: TRBJ1-4
d_gene: NA
abundance: NA
CDR3aa: CAISERATNEKLFF
CDR3nt: TGTGCCATCAGTGAGCGTGCAACTAATGAAAAACTGTTTTTT

v_gene: TRBV4-1
len: 16
j_gene: TRBJ2-3
d_gene: TRBD2
abundance: NA
CDR3aa: CASSQESSGSSDTQYF
CDR3nt: TGCGCCAGCAGCCAAGAGTCTAGCGGGAGTTCAGATACGCAGTATTTT

v_gene: TRBV7-9
len: 16
j_gene: TRBJ2-3
d_gene: NA
abundance: NA
CDR3aa: CASSLMIGTSTDTQYF
CDR3nt: TGTGCCAGCAGCTTAATGATTGGGACCAGCACAGATACGCAGTATTTT

v_gene: TRBV6-1
len: 13
j_gene: TRBJ2-7
d_gene: NA
abundance: NA
CDR3aa: CASSPLWSYEQYF
CDR3nt: TGTGCCAGCAGTCCTCTGTGGTCCTACGAGCAGTACTTC

v_gene: TRBV10-3
len: 17
j_gene: TRBJ2-1
d_gene: NA
abundance: NA
CDR3aa: CAISESEALWDYNEQFF
CDR3nt: TGTGCCATCAGTGAGTCGGAGGCCCTCTGGGATTACAATGAGCAGTTCTTC

v_gene: TRBV9
len: 13
j_gene: TRBJ2-1
d_gene: NA
abundance: NA
CDR3aa: CASSLTTSDEQFF
CDR3nt: TGTGCCAGCAGCCTGACGACTAGTGATGAGCAGTTCTTC

v_gene: TRBV11-2
len: 15
j_gene: TRBJ1-4
d_gene: NA
abundance: NA
CDR3aa: CASSLAGTVREKLFF
CDR3nt: TGTGCCAGCAGCTTAGCGGGAACGGTCCGGGAAAAACTGTTTTTT

v_gene: TRBV7-8
len: 15
j_gene: TRBJ2-1
d_gene: TRBD2
abundance: NA
CDR3aa: CASSVRLAGYNEQFF
CDR3nt: TGTGCCAGCAGCGTCCGACTAGCGGGTTACAATGAGCAGTTCTTC

v_gene: TRBV10-3
len: 14
j_gene: TRBJ1-5
d_gene: NA
abundance: NA
CDR3aa: CAISESTGNQPQHF
CDR3nt: TGTGCCATCAGTGAGTCGACTGGAAATCAGCCCCAGCATTTT

v_gene: TRBV5-1
len: 14
j_gene: TRBJ1-1
d_gene: TRBD1
abundance: NA
CDR3aa: CASSLGGTVSEAFF
CDR3nt: TGCGCCAGCAGCTTGGGAGGGACAGTTTCTGAAGCTTTCTTT

v_gene: TRBV6-1
len: 12
j_gene: TRBJ2-5
d_gene: TRBD1
abundance: NA
CDR3aa: CASSTTGSRQYF
CDR3nt: TGTGCCAGCAGCACGACAGGGAGTCGGCAGTACTTC

v_gene: TRBV6-7
len: 11
j_gene: TRBJ2-5
d_gene: NA
abundance: NA
CDR3aa: CASSWEETQYF
CDR3nt: TGTGCCAGCAGTTGGGAAGAGACCCAGTACTTC

v_gene: TRBV28
len: 16
j_gene: TRBJ1-4
d_gene: NA
abundance: NA
CDR3aa: CASSFAGVATNEKLFF
CDR3nt: TGTGCCAGCAGCTTTGCAGGGGTAGCCACTAATGAAAAACTGTTTTTT

v_gene: TRBV7-3
len: 16
j_gene: TRBJ1-6
d_gene: NA
abundance: NA
CDR3aa: CASSLTRAGPQSPLHF
CDR3nt: TGTGCCAGCAGCTTAACCCGGGCAGGGCCCCAATCACCCCTCCACTTT

v_gene: TRBV28
len: 14
j_gene: TRBJ2-7
d_gene: NA
abundance: few
CDR3aa: CASSTPGTRREQYF
CDR3nt: TGTGCCAGCAGTACCCCCGGGACCCGTAGGGAGCAGTACTTC

v_gene: TRBV7-2
len: 17
j_gene: TRBJ2-5
d_gene: TRBD1
abundance: NA
CDR3aa: CASSSLRQGVGGETQYF
CDR3nt: TGTGCCAGCAGCTCCCTTCGACAGGGAGTAGGTGGAGAGACCCAGTACTTC

v_gene: TRBV6-8
len: 16
j_gene: TRBJ2-3
d_gene: NA
abundance: NA
CDR3aa: CASREGWLGTPGAPYF
CDR3nt: TGTGCCAGCAGAGAGGGTTGGCTCGGGACTCCCGGGGCACCGTATTTT

v_gene: TRBV18
len: 14
j_gene: TRBJ1-2
d_gene: TRBD1
abundance: NA
CDR3aa: CASSRKTGEDGYTF
CDR3nt: TGTGCCAGCTCACGAAAGACAGGGGAGGACGGCTACACCTTC

v_gene: TRBV28
len: 15
j_gene: TRBJ1-2
d_gene: NA
abundance: few
CDR3aa: CASIPWMQYESGYTF
CDR3nt: TGTGCCAGCATCCCTTGGATGCAATACGAAAGTGGCTACACCTTC

v_gene: TRBV11-2
len: 17
j_gene: TRBJ2-1
d_gene: NA
abundance: NA
CDR3aa: CASSFGSSGTTYNEQFF
CDR3nt: TGTGCCAGCAGCTTCGGATCGAGCGGAACAACCTACAATGAGCAGTTCTTC

v_gene: TRBV27
len: 16
j_gene: TRBJ2-6
d_gene: NA
abundance: few
CDR3aa: CASSAPGRPGANVLTF
CDR3nt: TGTGCCAGCAGTGCTCCCGGGCGGCCGGGGGCCAACGTCCTGACTTTC